Below are 31 T cell receptor beta chains sequenced from a single sample in a study of T cell changes during pregnancy in multiple sclerosis. Measured with immunoSEQ multiplex PCR; TCRdb has only the in-frame clones, and not every one. The sample carries tens of thousands of clones, 75% to 90% recorded once. This sample comprised CD8+ T cells from peripheral blood mononuclear cells, obtained in the second trimester of pregnancy. These receptors all stem from a female donor with multiple sclerosis, enrolled in a pregnancy study.

This sequence joins TRBV11-3 and TRBJ2-7; D might be TRBD1 (7 bases). Germline lookup yields CDR1 SGHNT and CDR2 YENEEA. The ends were cut back, 8 bases at V and 12 bases at J, with 23 bases in the middle. The CDR3 is made up of 13 amino acids. CDR3 loop: CASRGTEGQRRYF. As DNA, the CDR3 is TGTGCCAGCCGCGGGACAGAGGGCCAAAGGCGGTACTTC. The whole variable domain, remainder taken from reference TRBV11-3 and TRBJ2-7, is EAGVVQSPRYKIIEKKQPVAFWCNPISGHNTLYWYLQNLGQGPELLIRYENEEAVDDSQLPKDRFSAERLKGVDSTLKIQPAELGDSAVYLCASRGTEGQRRYFGPGTRLTVT.

This chain joins TRBV27 and TRBJ1-2; 8 nucleotides align to TRBD1. V shed 5 bases and J 8 bases; nucleotides not matched to a gene: 7. Germline loops: CDR1 MNHEY, CDR2 SMNVEV (reference sequence). The length of the CDR3 is 13 residues. CDR3 loop: CASSDRQGSGYTF. In nucleotides, the CDR3 is TGTGCCAGCAGTGACCGACAGGGGAGCGGCTACACCTTC.

Comments on this clone: Other DNA sequences from this sample encode an identical CDR3 as well. This rearrangement joins TRBV9 to TRBJ2-7, with 9 nucleotides matching TRBD1. This CDR3 is 14 amino acids long. The V and J ends lost 2 bases and 2 bases, in that order; junction bases with no gene match: 2. In germline, CDR1 is SGDLS, CDR2 YYNGEE. The CDR3 region has the DNA TGTGCCAGCAGCGTTGGGGACAGGGCCTACGAGCAGTACTTC. This gives the protein CASSVGDRAYEQYF.

This clone occurred once. The chain joins TRBV27 to TRBJ2-7; the match to TRBD1 covers 7 bases. Germline V lookup: CDR1 MNHEY, CDR2 SMNVEV (reference sequence). With 3 bases clipped from V and 0 bases from J, the junction kept 5 bases outside the gene matches. The CDR3 covers 15 residues. The CDR3 coding sequence is TGTGCCAGCAGTTTTCTTGGGGACAGCTCCTACGAGCAGTACTTC. Encoded protein: CASSFLGDSSYEQYF.

The rearrangement uses TRBV19 and TRBJ1-1; D is undetermined. CDR1 and CDR2 (germline): LNHDA, SQIVND (reference sequence). V lost 4 bases, J lost 3 bases, and 15 bases lay in between. The CDR3 loop spans 15 amino acids. CDR3 DNA sequence: TGTGCCAGTAGTACGTCGTGGCAGTGGTACACTGAAGCTTTCTTT. Translating it yields CASSTSWQWYTEAFF. Combining the CDR3 with reference TRBV19 and TRBJ1-1 gives the whole variable domain DGGITQSPKYLFRKEGQNVTLSCEQNLNHDAMYWYRQDPGQGLRLIYYSQIVNDFQKGDIAEGYSVSREKKESFPLTVTSAQKNPTAFYLCASSTSWQWYTEAFFGQGTRLTVV.

This clone was seen a single time. The chain is built from TRBV12-2 and TRBJ2-7; the table assigns TRBD2, which was not confirmed against the DNA. TRBV12-2 is a listed pseudogene. CDR3 length: 17 residues. The CDR3 loop reads CASRLADPGRESYEQYF. The CDR3 region has the DNA TGTGCAAGTCGCTTAGCGGATCCAGGACGGGAGTCCTACGAGCAGTACTTC.

The chain joins TRBV19 to TRBJ2-3, with 10 bases that match TRBD2. The germline gives CDR1 LNHDA, CDR2 SQIVND (reference sequence). CDR3 size: 14 residues. V lost 5 bases and J lost 4; bases outside the gene matches: 3. CDR3 loop: CASSGGLASDTQYF. CDR3 nucleotides: TGTGCCAGTAGTGGGGGACTAGCGTCAGATACGCAGTATTTT.

The chain carries TRBV5-6 and TRBJ2-1; 7 positions agree with TRBD2. J was trimmed by 6 bases and V by 4 bases; bases with no gene match: 7. CDR1 SGHDT and CDR2 YYEEEE come from the germline V gene. The CDR3 runs 14 residues. The chain's CDR3 is CASSPGGGFNEQFF. The CDR3 nucleotides are TGTGCCAGCAGCCCGGGGGGTGGGTTCAATGAGCAGTTCTTC.

The CDR3: CASSMGSSNQPQHF. DNA for the CDR3: TGTGCCAGTAGTATGGGCAGTAGCAATCAGCCCCAGCATTTT. This rearrangement joins TRBV19 to TRBJ1-5; no clear D. The germline CDR1 and CDR2 sequences are LNHDA and SQIVND (reference sequence). This CDR3 is built from 14 residues. V lost 3 bases, J lost 0 bases, and 6 bases lay in between. The variable domain in full, completed from reference TRBV19 and TRBJ1-5, reads DGGITQSPKYLFRKEGQNVTLSCEQNLNHDAMYWYRQDPGQGLRLIYYSQIVNDFQKGDIAEGYSVSREKKESFPLTVTSAQKNPTAFYLCASSMGSSNQPQHFGDGTRLSIL.

The chain recombines TRBV9 with TRBJ2-5; 10 bases match TRBD2. From germline, CDR1 is SGDLS and CDR2 YYNGEE. CDR3 length equals 15 residues. The V gene end was trimmed by 0 bases and the J gene end by 5 bases; junction bases not matched to a gene: 4. In nucleotides, the CDR3 is TGTGCCAGCAGCGTAGATCGAGCGGGAGGGGAGACCCAGTACTTC. It encodes CASSVDRAGGETQYF.

By share, this clone ranks as medium-sized. This chain connects TRBV6-4 to TRBJ2-1, with D possibly matching TRBD1 (5 bases). The V end lost 3 bases, the J end lost 8 bases, and 11 bases lay between the germline ends. CDR1 and CDR2 (germline): MRHNA, SNTAGT. CDR3 size: 13 residues. CDR3 loop: CASSESGRHEQFF. Written as DNA, the CDR3 is TGTGCCAGCAGTGAATCAGGGCGCCATGAGCAGTTCTTC.

V is TRBV10-3 and J is TRBJ1-4; unclear D gene. The germline gives CDR1 ENHRY, CDR2 SYGVKD. The CDR3 length is 13 residues. V lost 2 bases and J lost 8, with 9 bases in between. CDR3 in amino acids: CAISEGVEEKLFF. CDR3 in DNA: TGTGCCATCAGTGAGGGAGTAGAAGAAAAACTGTTTTTT.

The chain carries TRBV7-9 and TRBJ1-1, with 8 bases identical to TRBD1. J was trimmed by 6 bases and V by 4 bases; bases with no gene match: 10. CDR1 SEHNR and CDR2 FQNEAQ come from the germline V gene (reference sequence). The CDR3 covers 15 residues. The DNA of the CDR3 is TGTGCCAGCAGCTCAACGACAGGGGTGAAAGCTGAAGCTTTCTTT. It codes for CASSSTTGVKAEAFF. Variable domain in full (rest from reference TRBV7-9 and TRBJ1-1): DTGVSQNPRHKITKRGQNVTFRCDPISEHNRLYWYRQTLGQGPEFLTYFQNEAQLEKSRLLSDRFSAERPKGSFSTLEIQRTEQGDSAMYLCASSSTTGVKAEAFFGQGTRLTVV.

The V and J genes are TRBV27 and TRBJ2-7; TRBD1 aligns across 7 bases. The CDR3 covers 14 residues. Germline-derived CDR1 and CDR2 are MNHEY and SMNVEV (reference sequence). V lost 4 bases to trimming and J lost 2 bases; unmatched junction nucleotides: 5. CDR3 residues: CASSSRDRTYEQYF. CDR3 bases: TGTGCCAGCAGTTCCCGGGACAGAACCTACGAGCAGTACTTC.

The chain has TRBV10-1 and TRBJ2-1; TRBD2 aligns across 12 bases. Germline-derived CDR1 and CDR2 are WNHNN and SYGVQD (reference sequence). V dropped 2 bases and J dropped 2; count of bases not matched to a gene: 10. The CDR3 covers 19 residues. The CDR3 spells CASSETSGGTLRAYNEQFF. CDR3 in DNA: TGCGCCAGCAGTGAGACTAGCGGGGGGACCCTCAGGGCCTACAATGAGCAGTTCTTC.

The V call is TRBV7-2, the J call TRBJ2-1, with 7 nucleotides matching TRBD2. V trimming: 1 base; J trimming: 2 bases; junction bases outside the gene matches: 5. The CDR3 spans 16 residues. Germline V gives CDR1 SGHTA, CDR2 FQGNSA. CDR3 nucleotides: TGTGCCAGCAGCTTAGATAGGGAGGGACCCTACAATGAGCAGTTCTTC. This translates into CASSLDREGPYNEQFF. Based on the CDR3 plus reference TRBV7-2 and TRBJ2-1, the full variable domain is GAGVSQSPSNKVTEKGKDVELRCDPISGHTALYWYRQSLGQGLEFLIYFQGNSAPDKSGLPSDRFSAERTGGSVSTLTIQRTQQEDSAVYLCASSLDREGPYNEQFFGPGTRLTVL.

V usage is TRBV5-1 and J usage is TRBJ2-3; 8 bases align to TRBD1. Per the germline V gene, CDR1 is SGHRS and CDR2 is YFSETQ. Trimming cost V 3 bases and J 0 bases; bases outside gene matches: 9. The CDR3 spans 17 residues. CDR3 bases: TGCGCCAGCAGCTACGGTCCACAGGGGGGAAGCACAGATACGCAGTATTTT. Amino acid sequence: CASSYGPQGGSTDTQYF.

The V call is TRBV5-1, the J call TRBJ2-7; 7 positions match TRBD1. The J segment lost 7 bases and the V segment lost 5 bases, leaving 9 bases of the junction unmatched. Germline CDR1 and CDR2: SGHRS and YFSETQ. This CDR3 spans 13 amino acids. Here the CDR3 reads CASRGTASREQYF. The CDR3 bases are TGCGCCAGCAGGGGGACAGCCTCTAGAGAGCAGTACTTC.

This clone has just one count. The J gene is TRBJ2-7, the V gene TRBV13; D possibly corresponds to TRBD2 (6 bases). The CDR3 consists of 16 residues. Deletions cut 0 bases from V and 3 bases from J, with 15 bases between. CDR1 and CDR2 from the germline V gene are PRHDT and FYEKMQ (reference sequence). CDR3 sequence reads: CASSLGGLPLFYEQYF. In DNA, the CDR3 is TGTGCCAGCAGCTTAGGCGGACTACCCTTATTCTACGAGCAGTACTTC.

The J gene is TRBJ2-1, the V gene TRBV19; a possible D gene is TRBD2 (6 bases). The germline V gene has CDR1 LNHDA and CDR2 SQIVND (reference sequence). V was pared by 5 bases and J by 3 bases, with 14 bases between. The CDR3 has 15 amino acids. The CDR3 sequence: CASSWDSGNYNEQFF. For the CDR3, the DNA is TGTGCCAGTAGTTGGGATAGCGGTAACTACAATGAGCAGTTCTTC.

V gene TRBV7-9 combines with J gene TRBJ2-1; 9 positions agree with TRBD1. The germline V gene has CDR1 SEHNR and CDR2 FQNEAQ (reference sequence). CDR3 length: 16 amino acids. J lost 1 base, V lost 5 bases, and 6 bases had no gene match. DNA of the CDR3: TGTGCCAGCAGCCAAACAGGGGGCGCTTCCTACAATGAGCAGTTCTTC. Translating gives CASSQTGGASYNEQFF.

This clone was recorded only once. V gene TRBV15 combines with J gene TRBJ2-5; 13 positions agree with TRBD2. J was trimmed by 4 bases and V by 4 bases; bases with no gene match: 18. The CDR3 sequence is 20 residues long. Germline lookup yields CDR1 LNHNV and CDR2 YYDKDF (reference sequence). The CDR3 sequence is CATSKSSGLAGVGLGETQYF. The CDR3 bases are TGTGCCACCAGCAAATCGAGTGGACTAGCGGGAGTAGGGCTCGGAGAGACCCAGTACTTC. The full variable domain, completed using reference TRBV15 and TRBJ2-5, is DAMVIQNPRYQVTQFGKPVTLSCSQTLNHNVMYWYQQKSSQAPKLLFHYYDKDFNNEADTPDNFQSRRPNTSFCFLDIRSPGLGDTAMYLCATSKSSGLAGVGLGETQYFGPGTRLLVL.

This sequence joins TRBV28 and TRBJ1-5, with D possibly matching TRBD1 (6 bases). The CDR3 is made up of 14 amino acids. V lost 5 bases and J lost 4, with 12 bases in between. The germline V gene encodes CDR1 MDHEN and CDR2 SYDVKM. The CDR3 coding sequence is TGTGCCAGCAGTCGAGGACAGTATAATCAGCCCCAGCATTTT. Amino acids: CASSRGQYNQPQHF.

The J gene is TRBJ2-5, the V gene TRBV4-2; 13 positions match TRBD2. Looked up from germline, CDR1 is LGHNA and CDR2 is YNFKEQ. The V and J ends lost 6 bases and 5 bases, in that order; junction bases with no gene match: 6. The CDR3 runs to 15 residues. CDR3 coding DNA: TGTGCCAGCAGAGGACTAGCGGGAGTTTCGGAGACCCAGTACTTC. Encoded protein: CASRGLAGVSETQYF.

The chain has TRBV7-2 and TRBJ2-5; 10 bases map to TRBD2. The DNA end favors TRBJ2-7, so the J call may be wrong. Germline values: CDR1 SGHTA, CDR2 FQGNSA. The CDR3 consists of 14 residues. The CDR3 here is CASSEGLALYEQYF. The CDR3 DNA follows: TGTGCCAGCAGCGAGGGACTAGCGCTCTACGAGCAGTACTTC.

The V call is TRBV29-1, the J call TRBJ2-1; no definite D call. Germline V gene data show CDR1 as SQVTM and CDR2 as ANQGSEA. The CDR3 has 14 residues. Trimming took 5 bases from V and 0 from J, leaving 11 bases between them. This CDR3 reads CSVFELSSYNEQFF. CDR3 sequence (DNA): TGCAGCGTTTTCGAGTTGAGCTCCTACAATGAGCAGTTCTTC.

V is TRBV7-2 and J is TRBJ2-1; D not certain. The germline V and J ends were trimmed by 5 bases and 9 bases, with 11 bases remaining between them. Germline V lookup: CDR1 SGHTA, CDR2 FQGNSA. This CDR3 is built from 12 residues. This CDR3 reads CASSQDQFEQFF. As DNA, the CDR3 is TGTGCCAGCAGCCAAGATCAGTTTGAGCAGTTCTTC.

This clone has more than one count but fewer than ten. This sequence joins TRBV7-2 and TRBJ2-2; 8 bases align to TRBD2. V trimming: 5 bases; J trimming: 3 bases; junction bases outside the gene matches: 8. The germline V gene encodes CDR1 SGHTA and CDR2 FQGNSA. CDR3 length equals 16 residues. CDR3 nucleotide sequence: TGTGCCAGCAGCCCCTGGCTAGCGGGTTACACCGGGGAGCTGTTTTTT. As protein: CASSPWLAGYTGELFF.

The V and J genes are TRBV7-6 and TRBJ2-7, with a possible D match to TRBD2 (7 bases). V lost 1 base, J lost 2 bases, and 9 bases lay in between. This CDR3 comprises 14 residues. Germline lookup yields CDR1 SGHVS and CDR2 FNYEAQ. Written as DNA, the CDR3 is TGTGCCAGCAGCTTAGGGGAGGGGGCCTACGAGCAGTACTTC. This codes for CASSLGEGAYEQYF. The full variable domain, its missing parts supplied by reference TRBV7-6 and TRBJ2-7, is GAGVSQSPRYKVTKRGQDVALRCDPISGHVSLYWYRQALGQGPEFLTYFNYEAQQDKSGLPNDRFSAERPEGSISTLTIQRTEQRDSAMYRCASSLGEGAYEQYFGPGTRLTVT.

This chain joins TRBV21-1 and TRBJ2-3; the table gives TRBD1 as D, unverified against the DNA. TRBV21-1 is designated a pseudogene. The CDR3 consists of 18 residues. The DNA of the CDR3 is TGTGCCAGCAGCCCTTGGACAGGGGGCTTCCTAGTACCAGATACGCAGTATTTT. This codes for CASSPWTGGFLVPDTQYF.

V and J are TRBV7-2 and TRBJ2-7, with D unclear. Germline V gives CDR1 SGHTA, CDR2 FQGNSA. Trimming removed 1 base at V and 3 bases at J, with 7 bases between. The CDR3 length is 13 residues. In nucleotides, the CDR3 is TGTGCCAGCAGCTTAGATCCCAACTACGAGCAGTACTTC. Translating gives CASSLDPNYEQYF.